This entry lists 11 T cell receptor beta chains sequenced from one sample in a study of blood T cell repertoires in COVID-19. The assay was immunoSEQ multiplex PCR, and TCRdb's table has in-frame clones only and misses some. The profile shows around 300,000 clones, around 91% of them singletons. The sample was PBMCs or T cells enriched from blood (not recorded which). Receptors originate from a young woman who had recovered from COVID-19.

This sequence joins TRBV11-2 and TRBJ1-2; 8 bases fit TRBD1. V gave up 0 bases and J gave up 7 bases; unmatched junction bases: 13. Germline CDR1 and CDR2: SGHAT and FQNNGV. This CDR3 is 17 amino acids long. The CDR3 spells CASSLDPGQGATGGYTF. CDR3 coding DNA: TGTGCCAGCAGCTTAGATCCGGGTCAGGGGGCGACGGGTGGCTACACCTTC.

The chain links TRBV11-2 to TRBJ2-5; 7 bases align to TRBD2. The CDR3 is made up of 14 amino acids. V was pared by 1 base and J by 5 bases, with 4 bases of the junction left unmatched. Germline V gene lookup returns CDR1 SGHAT and CDR2 FQNNGV. This CDR3 reads CASSLVFSGETQYF. The CDR3 DNA sequence: TGTGCCAGCAGCTTAGTATTTAGCGGGGAGACCCAGTACTTC.

The chain is built from TRBV28 and TRBJ1-4; the D is unclear. Per germline, CDR1 MDHEN and CDR2 SYDVKM. V was shortened by 3 bases and J by 6 bases, with 8 bases between the two germline ends. This CDR3 is 13 amino acids long. The CDR3 sequence is CASSFMGDEKLFF. The CDR3 bases are TGTGCCAGCAGTTTCATGGGAGATGAAAAACTGTTTTTT.

This clone was seen a single time. V usage is TRBV7-4 and J usage is TRBJ2-3; 7 bases map to TRBD2. This CDR3 has 13 amino acids. Germline CDR1 and CDR2: SGHVT and SQSDAQ. CDR3 in DNA: TGTGTATTCGAGCGCGACGGGAGGGATACGCAGTATTTT. Residues: CVFERDGRDTQYF.

This clone was seen more than once but under ten times. The chain uses TRBV6-1 and TRBJ2-7; the match to TRBD2 covers 10 bases. CDR3 length: 16 residues. The germline CDR1 and CDR2 sequences are MNHNS and SASEGT. Trimming removed 1 base from V and 0 bases from J; junction bases left unmatched: 3. CDR3 sequence (DNA): TGTGCCAGCAGTGAAGGGACTAGCGGCAGCTCCTACGAGCAGTACTTC. This encodes CASSEGTSGSSYEQYF.

This chain links TRBV29-1 with TRBJ2-5, with a weak D call TRBD1 (6 bases). The ends were cut back, 6 bases at V and 2 bases at J, with 19 bases in the middle. This CDR3 contains 15 residues. Germline CDR1 is SQVTM and CDR2 is ANQGSEA. The CDR3 region has the DNA TGCAGCGTGGGGAAAACCAGGGGCTCACAAGAGACCCAGTACTTC. The encoded protein is CSVGKTRGSQETQYF. Together with reference TRBV29-1 and TRBJ2-5, the CDR3 gives the full variable domain: SAVISQKPSRDICQRGTSLTIQCQVDSQVTMMFWYRQQPGQSLTLIATANQGSEATYESGFVIDKFPISRPNLTFSTLTVSNMSPEDSSIYLCSVGKTRGSQETQYFGPGTRLLVL.

This chain uses TRBV6-5 with TRBJ2-2; tentative D call: TRBD2 (6 bases). CDR1 and CDR2 from the germline V gene are MNHEY and SVGAGI. V was pared by 8 bases and J by 4 bases, with 8 bases between. CDR3 length: 12 amino acids. The CDR3 DNA sequence: TGTGCCAGCTGGCGGGGCACCGGGGAGCTGTTTTTT. This gives the protein CASWRGTGELFF.

On this clone itself: At one end, the junction sequence differs from germline, possibly due to a read error. The CDR3 reads CARRLHLRLDTQYF. The CDR3 DNA is TGTGCCCGAAGACTTCACCTCCGCCTGGATACGCAGTATTTT. This sequence joins TRBV5-3 and TRBJ2-3; the D is unclear. TRBV5-3 is annotated as an ORF whose role is uncertain. This CDR3 is built from 14 residues.

In regard to this clone: Other DNA variants within this sample encode the same CDR3. The V gene is TRBV9, the J gene TRBJ1-6; TRBD1 matches 7 bases. Germline V gene data show CDR1 as SGDLS and CDR2 as YYNGEE. This CDR3 is built from 15 residues. V lost 2 bases and J lost 3; bases outside the gene matches: 2. Written as DNA, the CDR3 is TGTGCCAGCAGCGTCGGGACAGACTATAATTCACCCCTCCACTTT. This encodes CASSVGTDYNSPLHF. The whole variable domain, filled in from reference TRBV9 and TRBJ1-6, reads DSGVTQTPKHLITATGQRVTLRCSPRSGDLSVYWYQQSLDQGLQFLIQYYNGEERAKGNILERFSAQQFPDLHSELNLSSLELGDSALYFCASSVGTDYNSPLHFGNGTRLTVT.

This chain uses TRBV9 with TRBJ2-5, with 7 nucleotides matching TRBD2. After removal of 3 bases from V and 1 base from J, the junction contained 3 bases not matched to a gene. Germline V gene sequence: CDR1 SGDLS, CDR2 YYNGEE. The length of the CDR3 is 14 residues. The CDR3 region is CASSELAFQETQYF. Here the CDR3 DNA reads TGTGCCAGCAGCGAACTAGCGTTCCAAGAGACCCAGTACTTC.

The chain couples TRBV4-2 to TRBJ2-7, with 11 nucleotides matching TRBD2. Trimming at V came to 1 base and at J to 1 base, leaving 6 bases not matched to a gene. The germline gives CDR1 LGHNA, CDR2 YNFKEQ. The CDR3 consists of 17 residues. The CDR3 reads CASSQASLAGASYEQYF. As DNA, the CDR3 is TGTGCCAGCAGCCAAGCCTCACTAGCGGGGGCGTCCTACGAGCAGTACTTC.